The text below deals with one T cell receptor (beta chain). The sample is drawn from a study of shared clonotypes between healthy human individuals. TCRdb keeps only in-frame clones here, not all; method: immunoSEQ multiplex PCR. The sample has fewer than 2.5 million clones, roughly 93% seen once. Deletions cut 6 bases from V and 4 bases from J, with 4 bases between. The CDR3 sequence is 12 residues long. The germline gives CDR1 SNHLY, CDR2 FYNNEI. This rearrangement joins TRBV2 to TRBJ1-6; D not certain. This TCR was sampled from a man in his late teens or twenties in good health. Some clones in this sample may be carry-over from other donors' samples. The material sequenced was naive CD4+ T cells from PBMCs. Documented subset: CD45RA+ positively selected. The DNA of the CDR3 is TGTGCCAGCAGGCAGTATAATTCACCCCTCCACTTT. Translation: CASRQYNSPLHF.